Each of the 8 T cell receptor beta chains below was sequenced from the same sample in a study of blood T cell repertoires in COVID-19. Generated by immunoSEQ multiplex PCR, the TCRdb table keeps only in-frame clones and is missing some. The table lists roughly 75,000 clones, roughly 87% of them singletons. Sequencing was done on a sample of peripheral blood. The receptor set was obtained from a man aged 45-65 years with acute or convalescent COVID-19.

The V and J genes are TRBV7-8 and TRBJ2-1; 7 bases align to TRBD2. Germline V gene sequence: CDR1 SGHVS, CDR2 FQNEAQ. The CDR3 spans 16 residues. V lost 6 bases to trimming and J lost 4 bases; unmatched junction nucleotides: 12. The CDR3 here is CASRRLAETPYNEQFF. The CDR3 coding sequence is TGTGCCAGCAGGCGGCTAGCGGAAACCCCTTACAATGAGCAGTTCTTC.

The rearrangement joins TRBV7-6 to TRBJ1-1; D is uncertain. There are 14 residues in the CDR3. In germline, CDR1 is SGHVS, CDR2 FNYEAQ. Trimming left V 4 bases short and J 1 base short, with 10 bases between. CDR3: CASSSRGRNTEAFF. For the CDR3, the DNA is TGTGCCAGCAGCTCCCGGGGTAGGAACACTGAAGCTTTCTTT.

About this clone itself: One junction end disagrees with the germline gene, perhaps due to a read error. The chain has TRBV5-1 and TRBJ2-7, with a weak D call TRBD2 (5 bases). This CDR3 contains 16 residues. Per germline, CDR1 SGHRS and CDR2 YFSETQ. CDR3 coding DNA: TGCGCCAGCAGTTATAACCTGGACTCCATCCCCTACGGGCAGTACTTC. It translates to CASSYNLDSIPYGQYF.

The chain uses TRBV9 and TRBJ1-6; D gene uncertain. CDR3 length: 14 residues. From germline, CDR1 is SGDLS and CDR2 YYNGEE. V lost 2 bases to trimming and J lost 14 bases, with 17 bases between them. The DNA of the CDR3 is TGTGCCAGCAGCGTGGCGGCCACCCAAAGATCCCTCCACTTT. Translated, it gives CASSVAATQRSLHF.

The gene calls are TRBV9 and TRBJ2-1, with D perhaps matching TRBD1 (5 bases). The CDR3 length is 15 residues. Germline CDR1 SGDLS, CDR2 YYNGEE. Trimming cost V 4 bases and J 3 bases, with 14 bases left between them. The CDR3 is CASSPARAIYNEQFF. The CDR3 nucleotides read TGTGCCAGCAGCCCCGCCAGGGCTATCTACAATGAGCAGTTCTTC.

In this sample, this clone turned up a few times. This CDR3 reads CASSPRLSGGFRGEQYF. DNA of the CDR3: TGTGCCAGCAGCCCAAGACTATCGGGAGGGTTTAGAGGCGAGCAGTACTTC. The chain is built from TRBV7-9 and TRBJ2-7; 8 bases are a match to TRBD2. J was trimmed by 6 bases and V by 5 bases; bases with no gene match: 18. The CDR3 has 17 amino acids. Germline V lookup: CDR1 SEHNR, CDR2 FQNEAQ (reference sequence).

The rearrangement joins TRBV5-5 to TRBJ2-7; 7 bases are shared with TRBD2. The CDR3 extends over 13 amino acids. Germline-derived CDR1 and CDR2 are SGHKS and YYEKEE (reference sequence). V dropped 3 bases and J dropped 1; count of bases not matched to a gene: 1. DNA for the CDR3: TGTGCCAGCAGCTCGGGACTATCCTACGAGCAGTACTTC. Amino acids: CASSSGLSYEQYF.

CDR3: CASRGGFEAFF. CDR3 nucleotide sequence: TGTGCCAGCAGGGGAGGGTTTGAAGCTTTCTTT. The V call is TRBV2, the J call TRBJ1-1; D not certain. V shed 6 bases and J shed 7 bases, with 9 bases lying between them. The CDR3 has 11 residues. Germline V gene lookup returns CDR1 SNHLY and CDR2 FYNNEI.